Listed below are T cell receptor beta chains from one sample, sequenced in a study of T cell responses to AZD1222 COVID-19 vaccine. Libraries were prepared by immunoSEQ multiplex PCR; TCRdb keeps only in-frame clonotypes and omits some of them. Seen here are roughly 100,000 clones, more than 75% observed once, and the top ten hold 9% to 9.5%. Sequencing used peripheral blood, obtained on day 0 of AZD1222 vaccination. Every receptor here comes from an adult in good health. Each CDR3 is given with its conserved first and last residue. A D gene is named only where the DNA matches it firmly. A clone size is listed for some rows: how often the clone was seen (once, few, many), or a class if it is expanded.

TRBJ2-2,NA,TRBV2,NA,TGTGCCAGCAGTGAAGCGCTTTGGGACACCGGGGAGCTGTTTTTT,CASSEALWDTGELFF
TRBJ2-7,TRBD1,TRBV5-4,once,TGTGCCAGCAGCCGATCCGGGACAGGGATAAGGGGCTACGAGCAGTACTTC,CASSRSGTGIRGYEQYF
TRBJ2-5,TRBD1,TRBV28,NA,TGTGCCAGCAGCCGCGGACAGGGAGAAGAGACCCAGTACTTC,CASSRGQGEETQYF
TRBJ2-1,NA,TRBV11-2,NA,TGTGCCAGCAGCTTAACCCTTGGTGGTTTGGGGAGCTCCTACAATGAGCAGTTCTTC,CASSLTLGGLGSSYNEQFF
TRBJ2-3,NA,TRBV5-4,NA,TGTGCCAGCAGAATTTGGGGAGGGGGAGATACGCAGTATTTT,CASRIWGGGDTQYF
TRBJ1-3,NA,TRBV5-4,NA,TGTGCCAGCAGCTCTGTCGGGCCCGGAAACACCATATATTTT,CASSSVGPGNTIYF
TRBJ2-1,NA,TRBV3-1/TRBV3-2,NA,TGTGCCAGCAGCCATTGGGTTGGGGAGCAGTTCTTC,CASSHWVGEQFF
TRBJ1-5,TRBD1,TRBV28,NA,TGTGCCAGCAGCACCCCACCAGACAGGGGGATCCAGCATTTT,CASSTPPDRGIQHF
TRBJ1-4,NA,TRBV28,NA,TGTGCCAGCAGTGCATTGGGGACAAGCGGGGAAAAACTGTTTTTT,CASSALGTSGEKLFF
TRBJ2-1,NA,TRBV5-8,NA,TGTGCCAGCATACTGACGGGACGGAACAATGAGCAGTTCTTC,CASILTGRNNEQFF
TRBJ2-7,TRBD1,TRBV3-1/TRBV3-2,NA,TGTGCCAGCAGCCACGGGACAGATCCCTACGAGCAGTACTTC,CASSHGTDPYEQYF
TRBJ1-4,NA,TRBV30,NA,TGTGCCTGGAGTACCATGAGCCGGGTTAATGAAAAACTGTTTTTT,CAWSTMSRVNEKLFF
TRBJ2-7,TRBD2,TRBV7-2,NA,TGTGCCAGCAGCCCCGGGGGGAGCTCCTTCGAGCAGTACTTC,CASSPGGSSFEQYF
TRBJ2-1,TRBD2,TRBV19,few,TGTTCGTCCGGGACTAGCGGTCGCGGTGAGCAGTTCTTC,CSSGTSGRGEQFF
TRBJ2-1,TRBD2,TRBV28,NA,TGTGCCAGCAGCTCCCTAGGGGGAGGGCGGGGGGATGAGCAGTTCTTC,CASSSLGGGRGDEQFF
TRBJ1-6,NA,TRBV7-2,NA,TGTGCCAGCAGAGGAGGTGCAAATTCACCCCTCCACTTT,CASRGGANSPLHF
TRBJ1-1,NA,TRBV15,NA,TGTGCCACCAGCAAAGCCCGGGGGGCTAGGAACACTGAAGCTTTCTTT,CATSKARGARNTEAFF
TRBJ2-7,TRBD2,TRBV28,NA,TGTGCCAGCAGTTTTCGGCTAGCGGGTTTTTCCTACGAGCAGTACTTC,CASSFRLAGFSYEQYF